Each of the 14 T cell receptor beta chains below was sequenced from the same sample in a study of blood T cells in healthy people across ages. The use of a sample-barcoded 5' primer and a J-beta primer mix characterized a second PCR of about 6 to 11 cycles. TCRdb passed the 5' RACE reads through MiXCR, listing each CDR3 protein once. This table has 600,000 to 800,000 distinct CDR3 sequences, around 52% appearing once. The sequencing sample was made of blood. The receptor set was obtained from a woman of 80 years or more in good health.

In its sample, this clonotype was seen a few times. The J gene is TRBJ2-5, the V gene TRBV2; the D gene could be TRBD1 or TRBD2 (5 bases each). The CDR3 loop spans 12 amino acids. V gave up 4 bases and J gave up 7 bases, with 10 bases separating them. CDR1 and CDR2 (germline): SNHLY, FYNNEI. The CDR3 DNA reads TGTGCCAGCAGTGGGAGGCAGGGGACCCAGTACTTC. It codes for CASSGRQGTQYF.

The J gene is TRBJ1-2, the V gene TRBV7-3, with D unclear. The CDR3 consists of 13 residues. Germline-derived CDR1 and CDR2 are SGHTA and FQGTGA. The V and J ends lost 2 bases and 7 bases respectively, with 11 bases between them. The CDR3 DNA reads TGTGCCAGCAGCTTATCGCCCTCTGCTGGCTACACCTTC. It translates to CASSLSPSAGYTF.

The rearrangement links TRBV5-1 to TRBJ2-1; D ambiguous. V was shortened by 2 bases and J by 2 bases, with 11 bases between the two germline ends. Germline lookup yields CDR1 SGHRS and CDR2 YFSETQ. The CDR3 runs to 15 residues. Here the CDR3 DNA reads TGCGCCAGCAGCTTTACTTTGGGGACCTACAATGAGCAGTTCTTC. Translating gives CASSFTLGTYNEQFF.

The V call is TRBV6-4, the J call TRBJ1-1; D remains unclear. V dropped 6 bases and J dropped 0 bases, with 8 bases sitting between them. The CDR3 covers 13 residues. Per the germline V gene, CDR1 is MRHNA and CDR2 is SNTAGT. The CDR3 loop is CASSRLMNTEAFF. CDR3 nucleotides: TGTGCCAGCAGCCGGCTGATGAACACTGAAGCTTTCTTT.

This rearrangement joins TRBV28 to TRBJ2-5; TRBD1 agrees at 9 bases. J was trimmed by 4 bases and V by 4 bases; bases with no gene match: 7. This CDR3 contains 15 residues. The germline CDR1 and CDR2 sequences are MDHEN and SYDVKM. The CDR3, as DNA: TGTGCCAGCAGTTCCGGGACAGGGTGGGGAGAGACCCAGTACTTC. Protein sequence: CASSSGTGWGETQYF. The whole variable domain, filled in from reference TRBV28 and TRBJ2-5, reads DVKVTQSSRYLVKRTGEKVFLECVQDMDHENMFWYRQDPGLGLRLIYFSYDVKMKEKGDIPEGYSVSREKKERFSLILESASTNQTSMYLCASSSGTGWGETQYFGPGTRLLVL.

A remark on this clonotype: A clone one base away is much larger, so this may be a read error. Here the CDR3 reads CSIRRGRETQYF. CDR3 bases: TGCAGCATCCGGCGGGGGAGGGAGACCCAGTACTTC. J is TRBJ2-5 and V is TRBV29-1; 7 nucleotides agree with TRBD2. Germline V CDR1 and CDR2: SQVTM, ANQGSEA. This CDR3 region has 12 residues. With 8 bases clipped from V and 5 bases from J, the junction kept 8 bases outside the gene matches.

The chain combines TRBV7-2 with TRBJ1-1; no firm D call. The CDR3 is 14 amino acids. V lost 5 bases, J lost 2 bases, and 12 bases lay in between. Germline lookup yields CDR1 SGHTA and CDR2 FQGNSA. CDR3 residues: CASSHALKNTEAFF. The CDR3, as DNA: TGTGCCAGCAGCCACGCTTTAAAAAACACTGAAGCTTTCTTT.

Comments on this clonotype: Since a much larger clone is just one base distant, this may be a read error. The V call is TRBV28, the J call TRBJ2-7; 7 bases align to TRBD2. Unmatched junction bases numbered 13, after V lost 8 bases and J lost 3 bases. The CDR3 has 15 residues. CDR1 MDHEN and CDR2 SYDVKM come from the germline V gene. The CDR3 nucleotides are TGTGCCAGCCGCCGAAGCGGGAACTTCCTCTACGAGCAGTACTTC. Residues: CASRRSGNFLYEQYF.

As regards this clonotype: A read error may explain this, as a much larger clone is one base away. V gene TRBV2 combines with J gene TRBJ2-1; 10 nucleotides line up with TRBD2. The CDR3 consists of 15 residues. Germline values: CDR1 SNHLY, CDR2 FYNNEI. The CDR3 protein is CAGSSASGSGNEQFF. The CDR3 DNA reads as TGTGCCGGCAGTAGTGCTAGCGGGAGCGGGAATGAGCAGTTCTTC. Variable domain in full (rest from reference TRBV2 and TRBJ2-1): EPEVTQTPSHQVTQMGQEVILRCVPISNHLYFYWYRQILGQKVEFLVSFYNNEISEKSEIFDDQFSVERPDGSNFTLKIRSTKLEDSAMYFCAGSSASGSGNEQFFGPGTRLTVL.

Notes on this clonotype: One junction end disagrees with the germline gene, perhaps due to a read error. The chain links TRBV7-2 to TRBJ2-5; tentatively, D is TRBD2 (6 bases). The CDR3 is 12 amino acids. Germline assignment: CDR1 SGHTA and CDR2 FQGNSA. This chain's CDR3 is CGSSFGGETQYF. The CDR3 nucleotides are TGTGGCAGCAGCTTCGGGGGAGAGACCCAGTACTTC.

This chain's CDR3 is CATSDQGTGYTF. Here the CDR3 DNA reads TGTGCCACCAGTGACCAGGGGACGGGCTACACCTTC. This rearrangement joins TRBV24-1 to TRBJ1-2; TRBD1 might be the D (6 bases). Deletions cut 4 bases from V and 8 bases from J, with 10 bases between. The CDR3 is made up of 12 amino acids. The V gene's germline CDR1 is KGHDR and CDR2 SFDVKD.

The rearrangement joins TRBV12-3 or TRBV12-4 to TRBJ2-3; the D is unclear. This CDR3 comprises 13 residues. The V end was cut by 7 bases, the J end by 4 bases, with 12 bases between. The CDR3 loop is CASTRHRADTQYF. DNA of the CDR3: TGTGCCAGCACCAGACACAGAGCAGATACGCAGTATTTT.

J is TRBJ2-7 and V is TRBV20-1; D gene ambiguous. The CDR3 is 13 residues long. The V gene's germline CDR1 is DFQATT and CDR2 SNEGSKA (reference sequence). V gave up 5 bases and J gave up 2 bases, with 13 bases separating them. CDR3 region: CSAPTDVAYEQYF. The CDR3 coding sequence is TGCAGTGCTCCGACCGACGTCGCCTACGAGCAGTACTTC.

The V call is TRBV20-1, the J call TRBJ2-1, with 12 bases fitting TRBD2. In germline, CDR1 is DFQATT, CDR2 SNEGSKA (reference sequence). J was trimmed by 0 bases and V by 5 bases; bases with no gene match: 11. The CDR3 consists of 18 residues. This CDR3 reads CSAPPGLAGGCSYNEQFF. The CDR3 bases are TGCAGTGCTCCGCCAGGGCTAGCGGGAGGGTGCTCCTACAATGAGCAGTTCTTC.